This passage covers 13 T cell receptor beta chains from one sample sequenced in a study of T cells after yellow fever vaccination. TCRdb redid the calling of the 5' RACE reads with MiXCR, one entry per CDR3 protein. The profile covers 550,000 or so distinct CDR3 sequences, with roughly a fifth appearing a single time and roughly an eighth taken by the ten largest. Sequences were derived from PBMCs, sampled 15 days after the yellow fever booster vaccination. The receptors here all came from a man aged 25-45 years who received the YFV17D yellow fever vaccine.

The chain employs TRBV4-2 and TRBJ2-2, with D perhaps TRBD1 (6 bases). This CDR3 has 17 amino acids. The germline V and J ends were trimmed by 1 base and 6 bases, with 18 bases remaining between them. Germline-derived CDR1 and CDR2 are LGHNA and YNFKEQ. The CDR3 region is CASSQAGRQDPSGELFF. The CDR3 DNA is TGTGCCAGCAGCCAAGCTGGGCGACAGGATCCCTCCGGGGAGCTGTTTTTT.

This clonotype was found many times. V gene TRBV11-2 combines with J gene TRBJ2-1, with D maybe TRBD1 (6 bases). Trimming shortened V by 4 bases and J by 4 bases, and 17 bases separated the two germline ends. Per germline, CDR1 SGHAT and CDR2 FQNNGV. CDR3 size: 16 residues. CDR3 coding DNA: TGTGCCAGCAGCTCATACCGGGACAAGCAATACAATGAGCAGTTCTTC. Translating it yields CASSSYRDKQYNEQFF.

The chain joins TRBV5-1 to TRBJ2-6; 7 bases align to TRBD1. Germline V CDR1 and CDR2: SGHRS, YFSETQ. After removal of 4 bases from V and 1 base from J, the junction contained 14 bases not matched to a gene. The CDR3 totals 19 residues. CDR3 sequence: CASSPSATGFSSGANVLTF. CDR3 coding DNA: TGCGCCAGCAGCCCCTCAGCGACAGGGTTCTCATCTGGGGCCAACGTCCTGACTTTC.

The chain employs TRBV3-1 and TRBJ2-7, with 8 bases that match TRBD2. Looked up from germline, CDR1 is LGHDT and CDR2 is YNNKEL (reference sequence). Trimming took 2 bases from V and 7 from J; bases not matched to a gene: 10. This CDR3 is 15 amino acids long. CDR3 in DNA: TGTGCCAGCAGCCAATCCGGGACTAGGACCTTGGAGCAGTACTTC. Residues: CASSQSGTRTLEQYF.

The chain has TRBV7-2 and TRBJ2-1; 9 bases map to TRBD2. Germline CDR1 and CDR2: SGHTA and FQGNSA. Germline trimming cut 1 base from V and 8 bases from J; bases unmatched to any gene: 9. The CDR3 covers 16 residues. CDR3 sequence reads: CASSLGLAGPKDEQFF. The CDR3 DNA reads as TGTGCCAGCAGCTTAGGGCTAGCGGGACCCAAGGATGAGCAGTTCTTC.

This clonotype was found a few times. CDR3 sequence: CASSPRRGRPNTGELFF. The CDR3 nucleotides read TGTGCCAGCAGTCCCCGGCGCGGCAGACCGAACACCGGGGAGCTGTTTTTT. This chain joins TRBV12-3 or TRBV12-4 and TRBJ2-2; D call uncertain. Trimming shortened V by 5 bases and J by 0 bases, and 16 bases separated the two germline ends. This CDR3 spans 17 amino acids.

This clonotype occurred a few times. V is TRBV5-4 and J is TRBJ2-1; D gene uncertain. The V gene lost 0 bases and the J gene lost 15 bases, with 22 bases spanning the gap. CDR1 is SGHNT, CDR2 YYREEE, per germline (reference sequence). This CDR3 comprises 15 residues. In nucleotides, the CDR3 is TGTGCCAGCAGCTTGGGTGATAGGGTTAACGGCCAACGGTTCTTC. It specifies CASSLGDRVNGQRFF.

This chain links TRBV20-1 with TRBJ2-3, with TRBD2 identical over 8 bases. The CDR3 totals 15 residues. Germline lookup yields CDR1 DFQATT and CDR2 SNEGSKA (reference sequence). J gave up 3 bases and V 5 bases, and 10 bases lay outside the gene matches. CDR3 protein: CSAPDFERETDTQYF. CDR3 sequence (DNA): TGCAGTGCTCCCGACTTTGAGCGGGAGACAGATACGCAGTATTTT.

This chain joins TRBV7-2 and TRBJ2-1, with 12 bases fitting TRBD2. The length of the CDR3 is 15 residues. V lost 7 bases, J lost 3 bases, and 4 bases stayed unmatched. The V gene's germline CDR1 is SGHTA and CDR2 FQGNSA. CDR3 bases: TGTGCCAGCACCAAACTAGCGGGGGGCTACAATGAGCAGTTCTTC. Translation: CASTKLAGGYNEQFF.

The rearrangement joins TRBV6-2 or TRBV6-3 to TRBJ2-2, with unresolved D. The CDR3 totals 12 residues. V lost 5 bases and J lost 7, with 8 bases in between. The germline CDR1 and CDR2 sequences are MNHEY and SVGEGT. CDR3 coding DNA: TGTGCCAGCAGTCCCTATGTCGGGGAGCTGTTTTTT. This sequence encodes CASSPYVGELFF.

This clonotype was picked up a small number of times. DNA of the CDR3: TGCAGCGTTGAGAGCGGGAGGCCCTACAATGAGCAGTTCTTC. Translated, it gives CSVESGRPYNEQFF. V and J are TRBV29-1 and TRBJ2-1, with 9 bases lining up with TRBD2. This CDR3 contains 14 residues. Looked up from germline, CDR1 is SQVTM and CDR2 is ANQGSEA. V shed 3 bases, J shed 2 bases, and the junction held 2 bases outside the gene matches.

This clonotype was recorded a few times. The J gene is TRBJ2-3, the V gene TRBV7-7, with 14 bases identical to TRBD2. Per the germline V gene, CDR1 is SSHAT and CDR2 is FNYEAQ (reference sequence). The CDR3 has 15 amino acids. V lost 5 bases and J lost 7; bases outside the gene matches: 5. CDR3 sequence reads: CASSPGTSGSYTQYF. CDR3 nucleotides: TGTGCCAGCAGCCCAGGGACTAGCGGGAGTTATACGCAGTATTTT.

The table lists this clonotype with a few counts. The CDR3 DNA sequence: TGTGCCAGCAGCTTAGACCCGTGGGGCACAGATACGCAGTATTTT. It translates to CASSLDPWGTDTQYF. The chain uses TRBV11-2 and TRBJ2-3; no definite D call. V shed 0 bases and J shed 1 base, with 8 bases lying between them. Germline CDR1 is SGHAT and CDR2 is FQNNGV. The CDR3 consists of 15 residues.